These T cell receptor beta chains were read from a single sample in a study of T cell repertoires in cytomegalovirus infection. TCRdb re-called the reads with MiXCR, one entry per CDR3 protein. Of a few hundred thousand distinct CDR3 sequences detected, more than 15% appear once; the ten largest clones hold over 40%. The sequenced sample was CD8+ T cells from PBMCs. These receptors were taken from a human donor in good health (CMV status not recorded). Some clones in this sample may be carry-over from other donors' samples. Both conserved end residues are part of each CDR3. The order of the fields is J gene, D gene, clone size, V gene, CDR3 DNA, CDR3 protein. D genes are given only for firm matches. Clone sizes are given selectively: once, few, many, or a class where the clone is expanded.

TRBJ1-5	TRBD1	NA	TRBV28	TGTGCCAGCAGTAAAGACAGGGCCGTTGGTCAGCCCCAGCATTTT	CASSKDRAVGQPQHF
TRBJ1-1	NA	many	TRBV11-2	TGTGCCAGCAGCCCCGGTCTGGGGCAGGGGAACACTGAAGCTTTCTTT	CASSPGLGQGNTEAFF
TRBJ1-5	NA	few	TRBV20-1	TGCAGTGCCGACTCCAGCCAAGACAATCAGCCCCAGCATTTT	CSADSSQDNQPQHF
TRBJ2-2	NA	few	TRBV13	TGTGCCAGCAGCTCAAAAGACAGAAACACCGGGGAGCTGTTTTTT	CASSSKDRNTGELFF
TRBJ1-5	TRBD1	many	TRBV28	TGTGCCAGCAGTTTAAGGACAGGGGCATCACAGCCCCAGCATTTT	CASSLRTGASQPQHF
TRBJ2-2	TRBD1	few	TRBV4-2	TGTGCCAGCAGCCAGCGTCGGACAGGGGACACCGGGGAGCTGTTTTTT	CASSQRRTGDTGELFF
TRBJ1-1	TRBD1	NA	TRBV5-6	TGTGCCAGCAGCTACGGACAGGGGCCCACTGAAGCTTTCTTT	CASSYGQGPTEAFF
TRBJ2-5	TRBD2	few	TRBV29-1	TGCAGCATCATTCCCGGGACTAGGGTAGAGACCCAGTACTTC	CSIIPGTRVETQYF
TRBJ2-7	NA	NA	TRBV5-1	TGCGCCAGCAGCTTCACCATCGACTACGAGCAGTACTTC	CASSFTIDYEQYF
TRBJ2-1	TRBD2	few	TRBV29-1	TGCAGCGTTGGGCGGGGGGGGCGGAATGAGCAGTTCTTC	CSVGRGGRNEQFF
TRBJ1-5	NA	many	TRBV5-5	TGTGCCAGCAGCTTGGCAGGGCGCAATCAGCCCCAGCATTTT	CASSLAGRNQPQHF
TRBJ1-2	TRBD1	NA	TRBV29-1	TGCAGCGTTGAAGGGTCAGGGGGCGGCTACACCTTC	CSVEGSGGGYTF
TRBJ2-1	NA	few	TRBV4-1	TGCGCCAGCAGCCAAGATCGCATAGACAATGAGCAGTTCTTC	CASSQDRIDNEQFF
TRBJ2-1	NA	NA	TRBV28	TGTGCCAGCCGACCCCAGGGGTACTCCTACAATGAGCAGTTCTTC	CASRPQGYSYNEQFF
TRBJ1-1	NA	few	TRBV7-9	TGTGCCAGCAGCTTACCGGGGGAGATAAATACTGAAGCTTTCTTT	CASSLPGEINTEAFF
TRBJ1-5	TRBD1	NA	TRBV28	TGTGCCAGCACCCAGGGACAGGAGAATCAGCCCCAGCATTTT	CASTQGQENQPQHF
TRBJ1-2	NA	NA	TRBV2	TGTGCCAGCAGTTGGGAGTTCTATGGCTACACCTTC	CASSWEFYGYTF
TRBJ2-1	NA	NA	TRBV12-5	TGTGCTAGTGGCCTTTCATCGGGGTTCTTC	CASGLSSGFF
TRBJ2-1	NA	few	TRBV12-5	TGTGCTAGTGAGGAGGGAATCAATGAGCAGTTCTTC	CASEEGINEQFF
TRBJ2-2	TRBD1	NA	TRBV29-1	TGCAGCGTTGAAGATATGGACAGGGTACCCGGGGAGCTGTTTTTT	CSVEDMDRVPGELFF
TRBJ1-5	TRBD1	few	TRBV19	TGTGCCAGTAGTCCCAGACCCTTTTCCGGGACAGGGAGTAACCAGCCCCAGCATTTT	CASSPRPFSGTGSNQPQHF
TRBJ1-1	TRBD1	NA	TRBV20-1	TGCAGTGCTAGGGACAGGGGTCCGGGTGAAGCTTTCTTT	CSARDRGPGEAFF
TRBJ2-3	NA	few	TRBV12-3/TRBV12-4	TGTGCCAGCAGTAAAACAGGGATGGCAGATACGCAGTATTTT	CASSKTGMADTQYF
TRBJ2-5	NA	NA	TRBV7-9	TGTGCCAGCAGCGGAGACAGGAACCAAGAGACCCAGTACTTC	CASSGDRNQETQYF
TRBJ2-5	TRBD1	many	TRBV7-2	TGTGCCAGCCGTGAGACAGGGGTGTATGTGACCCAGTACTTC	CASRETGVYVTQYF
TRBJ2-5	TRBD2	many	TRBV20-1	TGCAGTGCTAGTGTCCGCGGGGGGTACCAAGAGACCCAGTACTTC	CSASVRGGYQETQYF
TRBJ2-3	TRBD2	many	TRBV7-6	TGTGCCAGCAGCCTTTGGACTAGCGGGGGACTGAGCACAGATACGCAGTATTTT	CASSLWTSGGLSTDTQYF
TRBJ2-1	NA	few	TRBV3-1	TGTGCCAGCAGCCAAGTCGGGCCGGGGGCGTTCTACAATGAGCAGTTCTTC	CASSQVGPGAFYNEQFF